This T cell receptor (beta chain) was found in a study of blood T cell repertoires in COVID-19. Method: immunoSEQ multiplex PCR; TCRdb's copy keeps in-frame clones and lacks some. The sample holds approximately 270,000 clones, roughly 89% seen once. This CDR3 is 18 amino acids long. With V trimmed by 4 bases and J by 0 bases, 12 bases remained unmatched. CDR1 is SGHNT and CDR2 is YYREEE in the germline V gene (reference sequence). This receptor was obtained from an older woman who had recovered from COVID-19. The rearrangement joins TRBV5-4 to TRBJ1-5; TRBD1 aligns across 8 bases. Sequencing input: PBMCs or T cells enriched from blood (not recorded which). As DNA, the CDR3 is TGTGCCAGCAGCCCGGACAGGGCTAAGGATTATAGCAATCAGCCCCAGCATTTT. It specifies CASSPDRAKDYSNQPQHF.